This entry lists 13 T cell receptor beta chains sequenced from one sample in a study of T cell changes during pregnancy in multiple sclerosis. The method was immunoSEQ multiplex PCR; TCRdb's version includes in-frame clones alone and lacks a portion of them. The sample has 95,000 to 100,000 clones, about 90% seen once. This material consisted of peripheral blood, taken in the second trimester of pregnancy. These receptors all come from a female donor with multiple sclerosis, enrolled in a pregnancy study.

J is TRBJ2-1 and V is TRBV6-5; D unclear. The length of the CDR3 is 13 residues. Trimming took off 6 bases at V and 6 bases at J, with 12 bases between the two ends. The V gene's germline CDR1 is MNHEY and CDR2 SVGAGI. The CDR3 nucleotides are TGTGCCAGCAGCCTCCGTTCTAGCAATGAGCAGTTCTTC. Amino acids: CASSLRSSNEQFF.

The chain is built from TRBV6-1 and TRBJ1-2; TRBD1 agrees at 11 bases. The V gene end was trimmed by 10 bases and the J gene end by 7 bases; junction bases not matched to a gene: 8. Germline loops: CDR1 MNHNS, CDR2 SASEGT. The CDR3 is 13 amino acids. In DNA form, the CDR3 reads TGTGCCACCGTGGACAGGGGGCTGGGTGGCTACACCTTC. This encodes CATVDRGLGGYTF.

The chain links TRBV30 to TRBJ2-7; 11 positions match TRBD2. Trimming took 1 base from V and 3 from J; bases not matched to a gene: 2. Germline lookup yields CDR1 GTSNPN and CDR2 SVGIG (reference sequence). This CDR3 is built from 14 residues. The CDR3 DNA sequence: TGTGCCTGGAGTGGGACTAGCGGGTACTACGAGCAGTACTTC. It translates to CAWSGTSGYYEQYF.

This CDR3 is CASTRQGGGYTF. The CDR3 DNA reads as TGTGCCAGCACACGACAGGGGGGAGGCTACACCTTC. The chain links TRBV13 to TRBJ1-2; 9 positions match TRBD1. Trimming at V came to 7 bases and at J to 8 bases, leaving 5 bases not matched to a gene. This CDR3 comprises 12 residues. Germline CDR1 and CDR2: PRHDT and FYEKMQ (reference sequence).

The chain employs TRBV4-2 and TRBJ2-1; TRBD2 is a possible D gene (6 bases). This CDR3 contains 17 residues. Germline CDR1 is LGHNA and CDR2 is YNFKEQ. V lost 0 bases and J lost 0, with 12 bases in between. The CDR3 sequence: CASSQEGPGSSYNEQFF. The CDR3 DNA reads TGTGCCAGCAGCCAAGAGGGGCCCGGGAGCTCCTACAATGAGCAGTTCTTC.

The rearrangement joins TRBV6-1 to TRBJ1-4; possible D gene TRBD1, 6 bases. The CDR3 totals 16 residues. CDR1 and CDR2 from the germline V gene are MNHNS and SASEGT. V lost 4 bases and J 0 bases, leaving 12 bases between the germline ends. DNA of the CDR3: TGTGCCAGCAGTGCCGCAGGGGTTTCAACTAATGAAAAACTGTTTTTT. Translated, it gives CASSAAGVSTNEKLFF.

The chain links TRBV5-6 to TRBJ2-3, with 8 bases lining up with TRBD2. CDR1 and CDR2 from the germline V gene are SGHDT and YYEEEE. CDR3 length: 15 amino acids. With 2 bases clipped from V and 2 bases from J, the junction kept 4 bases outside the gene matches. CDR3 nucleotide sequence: TGTGCCAGCAGCTTTAGGACTAGCTACACAGATACGCAGTATTTT. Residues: CASSFRTSYTDTQYF.

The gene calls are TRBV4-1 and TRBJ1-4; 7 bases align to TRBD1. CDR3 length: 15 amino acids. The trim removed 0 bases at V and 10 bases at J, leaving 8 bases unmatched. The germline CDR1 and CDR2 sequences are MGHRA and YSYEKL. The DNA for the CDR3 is TGCGCCAGCAGCCAAGAGACAGGGAACTTTGGAAAACTGTTTTTT. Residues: CASSQETGNFGKLFF.

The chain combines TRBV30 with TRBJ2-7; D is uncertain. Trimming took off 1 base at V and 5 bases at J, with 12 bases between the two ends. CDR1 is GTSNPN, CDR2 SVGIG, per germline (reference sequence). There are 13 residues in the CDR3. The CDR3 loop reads CAWSGVGFHEQYF. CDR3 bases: TGTGCCTGGAGTGGAGTGGGCTTCCACGAGCAGTACTTC.

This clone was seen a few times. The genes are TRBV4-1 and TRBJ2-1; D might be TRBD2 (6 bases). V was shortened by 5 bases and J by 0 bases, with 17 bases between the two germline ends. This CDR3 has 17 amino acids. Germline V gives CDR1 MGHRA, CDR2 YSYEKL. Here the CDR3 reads CASSTQGSGNSYNEQFF. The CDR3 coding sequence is TGCGCCAGCAGCACACAAGGTAGCGGAAACTCCTACAATGAGCAGTTCTTC.

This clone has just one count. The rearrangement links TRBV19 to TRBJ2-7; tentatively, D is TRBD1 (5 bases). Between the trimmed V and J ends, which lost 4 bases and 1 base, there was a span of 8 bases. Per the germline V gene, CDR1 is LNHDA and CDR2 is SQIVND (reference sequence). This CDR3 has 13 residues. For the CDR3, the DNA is TGTGCCAGTAGTAATTCAGGGTCCTACGAGCAGTACTTC. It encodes CASSNSGSYEQYF.

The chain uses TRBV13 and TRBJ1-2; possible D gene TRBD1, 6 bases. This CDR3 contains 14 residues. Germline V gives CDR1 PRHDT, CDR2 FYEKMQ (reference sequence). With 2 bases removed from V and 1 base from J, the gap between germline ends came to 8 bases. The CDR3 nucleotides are TGTGCCAGCAGCTTAACAGGGAATAACTATGGCTACACCTTC. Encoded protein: CASSLTGNNYGYTF.

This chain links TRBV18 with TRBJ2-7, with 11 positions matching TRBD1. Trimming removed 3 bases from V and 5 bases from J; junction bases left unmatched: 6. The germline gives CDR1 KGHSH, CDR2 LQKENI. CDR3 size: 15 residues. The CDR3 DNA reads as TGTGCCAGCTCACCCGGACAGGGGGCGTCCCACGAGCAGTACTTC. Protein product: CASSPGQGASHEQYF.